These 11 T cell receptor beta chains came from one sample sequenced in a study of human thymus T cells. The thymus was resected at corrective cardiac surgery. Sequencing used immunoSEQ multiplex PCR; TCRdb keeps in-frame clones, though not all of them. The sample has tens of thousands of clones; roughly 96% are singletons. Input material: thymus tissue. The receptors derive from a girl under three years old with a congenital heart defect but otherwise immunologically healthy.

This chain joins TRBV5-4 and TRBJ1-1; weak D call: TRBD1 (5 bases). The CDR3 has 13 amino acids. The germline V and J ends were trimmed by 0 bases and 3 bases, with 6 bases remaining between them. Per the germline V gene, CDR1 is SGHNT and CDR2 is YYREEE (reference sequence). The DNA of the CDR3 is TGTGCCAGCAGCTTGGGCAGGGACACTGAAGCTTTCTTT. This codes for CASSLGRDTEAFF.

With regard to this clone: Germline and junction disagree at one end, which may indicate a read error. J is TRBJ1-3 and V is TRBV11-2, with unresolved D. Germline V gene sequence: CDR1 SGHAT, CDR2 FQNNGV. The CDR3 consists of 15 residues. The CDR3 protein is CASGLGHPYSDPIYF. The CDR3 nucleotides read TGTGCCAGCGGCTTAGGTCATCCGTACTCGGACCCCATATATTTT.

A single count supports this clone. V is TRBV7-2 and J is TRBJ2-7, with D perhaps matching TRBD2 (5 bases). Germline values: CDR1 SGHTA, CDR2 FQGNSA. This CDR3 contains 11 residues. Trimming took off 4 bases at V and 9 bases at J, with 10 bases between the two ends. Here the CDR3 DNA reads TGTGCCAGCAGCTCGGGGAGAGGGCAGTACTTC. Its translation: CASSSGRGQYF. Variable domain in full (rest from reference TRBV7-2 and TRBJ2-7): GAGVSQSPSNKVTEKGKDVELRCDPISGHTALYWYRQSLGQGLEFLIYFQGNSAPDKSGLPSDRFSAERTGGSVSTLTIQRTQQEDSAVYLCASSSGRGQYFGPGTRLTVT.

The J gene is TRBJ2-7, the V gene TRBV28; TRBD1 aligns across 9 bases. The CDR3 is 19 residues long. J lost 2 bases, V lost 0 bases, and 14 bases had no gene match. The germline V gene has CDR1 MDHEN and CDR2 SYDVKM. The CDR3 loop reads CASSLCPRDREHSPYEQYF. The CDR3, as DNA: TGTGCCAGCAGTTTATGCCCCCGGGACAGGGAACATAGTCCCTACGAGCAGTACTTC.

The chain recombines TRBV15 with TRBJ1-1; D call uncertain. CDR1 is LNHNV and CDR2 is YYDKDF in the germline V gene (reference sequence). Trimming stripped 1 base from V and 3 bases from J, with 12 bases between. The CDR3 loop spans 15 amino acids. The CDR3 loop reads CATSRVVLGHTEAFF. The CDR3 region has the DNA TGTGCCACCAGCAGAGTTGTCCTAGGGCACACTGAAGCTTTCTTT.

The rearrangement uses TRBV11-3 and TRBJ2-2; D might be TRBD1 (6 bases). The CDR3 spans 12 residues. V was shortened by 5 bases and J by 7 bases, with 8 bases between the two germline ends. Germline CDR1 reads SGHNT; CDR2 reads YENEEA. In DNA form, the CDR3 reads TGTGCCAGCAGCAGCAGGGGCGGGGAGCTGTTTTTT. It is translated as CASSSRGGELFF.

The chain recombines TRBV7-2 with TRBJ2-3; no reliable D call. Germline CDR1 is SGHTA and CDR2 is FQGNSA. The CDR3 is made up of 9 amino acids. V was pared by 4 bases and J by 14 bases, with 7 bases between. The CDR3 DNA follows: TGTGCCAGCAGCTCGCCCTTGTATTTT. Translating gives CASSSPLYF.

With regard to this clone: Distinct nucleotide sequences in the sample also encode this CDR3. The V and J genes are TRBV29-1 and TRBJ1-2; a possible D gene is TRBD1 (5 bases). Germline lookup yields CDR1 SQVTM and CDR2 ANQGSEA. Trimming stripped 3 bases from V and 8 bases from J, with 13 bases between. The CDR3 consists of 12 residues. The CDR3 reads CSVDFTGGGYTF. The CDR3 DNA reads TGCAGCGTTGATTTCACCGGGGGGGGCTACACCTTC.

This rearrangement joins TRBV27 to TRBJ1-2, with unresolved D. Trimming took 3 bases from V and 0 from J, leaving 14 bases between them. The CDR3 contains 16 residues. Germline V gene data show CDR1 as MNHEY and CDR2 as SMNVEV (reference sequence). CDR3 loop: CASSLSVGLSNYGYTF. CDR3 coding DNA: TGTGCCAGCAGTTTGTCTGTCGGGCTGTCTAACTATGGCTACACCTTC.

The V call is TRBV30, the J call TRBJ2-2, with 9 bases that match TRBD2. CDR3 length equals 13 residues. Germline-derived CDR1 and CDR2 are GTSNPN and SVGIG (reference sequence). The V gene end was trimmed by 4 bases and the J gene end by 5 bases; junction bases not matched to a gene: 2. The CDR3: CAWTSGDTGELFF. The CDR3 bases are TGTGCCTGGACTAGCGGGGATACCGGGGAGCTGTTTTTT.

The chain couples TRBV5-6 to TRBJ1-1; no firm D call. CDR1 is SGHDT, CDR2 YYEEEE, per germline. The V end lost 4 bases, the J end lost 5 bases, and 15 bases lay between the germline ends. The CDR3 is 14 amino acids. CDR3 DNA sequence: TGTGCCAGCAGCCCACGCGGGTCGGGGACTGAAGCTTTCTTT. Residues: CASSPRGSGTEAFF.